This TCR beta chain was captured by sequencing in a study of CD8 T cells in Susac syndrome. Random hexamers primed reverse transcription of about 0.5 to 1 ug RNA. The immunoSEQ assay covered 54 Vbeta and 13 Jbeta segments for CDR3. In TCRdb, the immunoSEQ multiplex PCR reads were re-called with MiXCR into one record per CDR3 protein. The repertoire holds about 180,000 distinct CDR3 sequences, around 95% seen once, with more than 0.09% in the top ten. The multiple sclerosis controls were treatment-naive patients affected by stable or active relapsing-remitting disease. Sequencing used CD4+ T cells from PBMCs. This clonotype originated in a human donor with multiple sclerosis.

DNA for the CDR3: TGCAGTGCTAGAGACTCGGACAGGGCCTATGGCTACACCTTC. Its translation: CSARDSDRAYGYTF. This chain connects TRBV20-1 to TRBJ1-2, with 8 positions matching TRBD1. V lost 0 bases to trimming and J lost 4 bases; unmatched junction nucleotides: 4. This CDR3 has 14 amino acids. Looked up from germline, CDR1 is DFQATT and CDR2 is SNEGSKA (reference sequence).